This paragraph reports one TCR beta chain. CDR3 length: 14 amino acids. CDR1 is SGHDT, CDR2 YYEEEE, per germline. Losses at the gene ends were 1 base for V and 7 bases for J; bases not matched to a gene: 2. This sample is drawn from a study of blood T cell repertoires in COVID-19. In the original analysis: Amplifying reference gene primers gave estimates of nucleated cell counts. The protocol was immunoSEQ multiplex PCR, while the TCRdb copy is restricted to in-frame clones and leaves out a portion. V and J calls and clone size are those listed in that table; D and trimming were worked out from the DNA. The table lists around 100,000 clones, about 85% of them singletons.

The V and J genes are TRBV5-6 and TRBJ1-5; 10 positions agree with TRBD1. What was sequenced was peripheral blood. The receptor was isolated from a human donor in a cohort sampled during active COVID-19. The CDR3 nucleotides are TGTGCCAGCAGCTTGCCGGGACAGGGGCAGCCCCAGCATTTT. Residues: CASSLPGQGQPQHF.